This TCR beta chain was captured by sequencing in a study of beta chain features in type 1 diabetes. Study outcomes and limitations: Within each of all four CD4+ subsets, Type 1 diabetes patients had TCRB CDR3s that were moderately but significantly shorter.

V was clipped by 4 bases and J by 8 bases, with 18 bases between them. The germline CDR1 and CDR2 sequences are SGHRS and YFSETQ. The CDR3 is made up of 14 amino acids. Isolated RNA was reverse transcribed in full, so expressed TCRB transcripts were sequenced. Assay: immunoSEQ multiplex PCR; the TCRdb copy retains only in-frame clones and omits some. The sample records some 330,000 clones, over 10% being singletons. In regard to this clone: The antigen is not known.

Sequenced material: naive CD4+ T cells from blood. The source of this sequence is a young woman with type 1 diabetes. This sequence joins TRBV5-1 and TRBJ1-2, with a weak D call TRBD1 (6 bases). The CDR3 coding sequence is TGCGCCAGCAGCCGGACGGATCGCCAGGGGGGCTACACCTTC. Amino acids: CASSRTDRQGGYTF.